The next 7 T cell receptor beta chains were all read from a single sample in a study of post-analysis software for immune sequencing data. Unique-molecular-identifier-tagged TCR beta cDNA libraries were used. TCRdb passed the PCR reads through MiXCR, listing each CDR3 protein once. The sample records 350,000 to 500,000 distinct CDR3 sequences, about 39% being singletons. The antigens of these receptors remain unknown. Notes on the study in general: In patients, about 5 TRBV segments were more frequent than in controls, with TRBV5-6, TRBV5-1 and TRBV20-1 among them.

Material for sequencing was blood. Receptors originate from a girl aged 2-15 years with multiple sclerosis.

V is TRBV5-1 and J is TRBJ2-3, with D possibly being TRBD1 or TRBD2 (6 bases each). V lost 0 bases, J lost 7 bases, and 18 bases lay in between. This CDR3 has 16 residues. CDR1 and CDR2 (germline): SGHRS, YFSETQ. CDR3 nucleotides: TGCGCCAGCAGCTTGGAGGGGGGAGATCTTTCCTATACGCAGTATTTT. It codes for CASSLEGGDLSYTQYF.

This clonotype was counted a few times. The chain is built from TRBV14 and TRBJ2-5; 8 bases fit TRBD2. V dropped 4 bases and J dropped 3; count of bases not matched to a gene: 7. This CDR3 is built from 15 residues. In germline, CDR1 is SGHDN, CDR2 FVKESK. CDR3 DNA: TGTGCCAGCAGCCGAATCTTCGGGAGGGAAGAGACCCAGTACTTC. Protein: CASSRIFGREETQYF.

The chain is built from TRBV7-3 and TRBJ1-6, with D perhaps TRBD1 (6 bases). The V and J ends lost 2 bases and 6 bases respectively, with 8 bases between them. The CDR3 is 14 amino acids. CDR1 and CDR2 (germline): SGHTA, FQGTGA. This CDR3 is CASSLGGANSPLHF. The DNA of the CDR3 is TGTGCCAGCAGCTTAGGGGGGGCTAATTCACCCCTCCACTTT.

This clonotype was counted a single time. The gene calls are TRBV5-6 and TRBJ2-7; 8 nucleotides match TRBD1. V lost 3 bases and J lost 1; bases outside the gene matches: 3. There are 14 residues in the CDR3. Germline CDR1 and CDR2: SGHDT and YYEEEE. Written as DNA, the CDR3 is TGTGCCAGCAGCTGGGGACAGGTATCCTACGAGCAGTACTTC. Its protein is CASSWGQVSYEQYF.

This clonotype has just a few counts. The chain has TRBV28 and TRBJ2-7; 9 bases are a match to TRBD1. This CDR3 comprises 15 residues. CDR1 and CDR2 (germline): MDHEN, SYDVKM. The V gene end was trimmed by 2 bases and the J gene end by 0 bases; junction bases not matched to a gene: 2. The CDR3 spells CASSLTGQGSYEQYF. The DNA for the CDR3 is TGTGCCAGCAGTTTAACGGGACAGGGCTCCTACGAGCAGTACTTC.

The chain couples TRBV20-1 to TRBJ1-2, with 9 nucleotides matching TRBD1. The CDR3 totals 13 residues. Germline lookup yields CDR1 DFQATT and CDR2 SNEGSKA (reference sequence). V lost 5 bases and J lost 6; bases outside the gene matches: 7. The CDR3 DNA reads TGCAGTGCTTGGGACAGGGTCGTGCATGGCTACACCTTC. It is translated as CSAWDRVVHGYTF.

The chain recombines TRBV12-3 or TRBV12-4 with TRBJ1-5; possible D gene TRBD1, 6 bases. This CDR3 has 13 amino acids. V lost 6 bases to trimming and J lost 3 bases, with 9 bases between them. CDR3 in amino acids: CASRDSPNQPQHF. As DNA, the CDR3 is TGTGCCAGCAGGGACAGCCCCAATCAGCCCCAGCATTTT.